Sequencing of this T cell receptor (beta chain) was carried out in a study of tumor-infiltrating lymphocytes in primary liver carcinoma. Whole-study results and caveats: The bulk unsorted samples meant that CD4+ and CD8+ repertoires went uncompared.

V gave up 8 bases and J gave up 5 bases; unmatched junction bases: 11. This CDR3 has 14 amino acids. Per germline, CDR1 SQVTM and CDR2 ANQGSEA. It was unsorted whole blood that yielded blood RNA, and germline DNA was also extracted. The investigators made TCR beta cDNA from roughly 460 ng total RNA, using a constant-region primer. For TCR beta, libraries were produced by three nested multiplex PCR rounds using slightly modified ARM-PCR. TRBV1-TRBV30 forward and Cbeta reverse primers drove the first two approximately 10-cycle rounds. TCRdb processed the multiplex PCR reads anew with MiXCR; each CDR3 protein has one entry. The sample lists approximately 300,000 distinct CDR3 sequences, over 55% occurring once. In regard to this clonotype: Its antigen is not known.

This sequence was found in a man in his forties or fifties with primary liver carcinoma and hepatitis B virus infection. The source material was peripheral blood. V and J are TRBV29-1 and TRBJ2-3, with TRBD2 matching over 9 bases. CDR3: CSIPLAGIGDTQYF. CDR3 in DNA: TGCAGCATCCCCCTAGCGGGAATTGGAGATACGCAGTATTTT.